The sequence of this T cell receptor beta chain was determined in a study of regulatory dendritic cells for organ transplantation. On the study more broadly: Regulatory dendritic cells came from monocytes given vitamin D3 and IL-10.

Findings and limits, study-wide: The most alloreactive TCR clonotypes were found in resting memory CD8+ cells. Naive CD4+ and CD8+ repertoires were highly diverse; memory CD8+ was most oligoclonal.

Assay used: immunoSEQ multiplex PCR; TCRdb lists only in-frame clones, some missing. The sample holds around 7,400 clones, 55% to 80% seen once. The junction had 8 bases not matched to a gene; V was cut back by 5 bases and J by 4 bases. CDR1 is SNHLY, CDR2 FYNNEI, per germline. CDR3 length: 15 residues. Sorted subsets were CFSE-labeled and cultured four to five days with allogeneic dendritic cells. A note on this clone: Its antigen is unknown.

J is TRBJ1-3 and V is TRBV2; 7 bases are a match to TRBD1. This receptor was obtained from a human donor in good health. Sequenced input: memory CD4+ T cells from blood cultured with dendritic cells. Subset: CD45RO+ memory T cells. The CDR3 DNA reads as TGTGCCAGCAGTCCTACAGGGGAGAACGGAAACACCATATATTTT. Translated: CASSPTGENGNTIYF.